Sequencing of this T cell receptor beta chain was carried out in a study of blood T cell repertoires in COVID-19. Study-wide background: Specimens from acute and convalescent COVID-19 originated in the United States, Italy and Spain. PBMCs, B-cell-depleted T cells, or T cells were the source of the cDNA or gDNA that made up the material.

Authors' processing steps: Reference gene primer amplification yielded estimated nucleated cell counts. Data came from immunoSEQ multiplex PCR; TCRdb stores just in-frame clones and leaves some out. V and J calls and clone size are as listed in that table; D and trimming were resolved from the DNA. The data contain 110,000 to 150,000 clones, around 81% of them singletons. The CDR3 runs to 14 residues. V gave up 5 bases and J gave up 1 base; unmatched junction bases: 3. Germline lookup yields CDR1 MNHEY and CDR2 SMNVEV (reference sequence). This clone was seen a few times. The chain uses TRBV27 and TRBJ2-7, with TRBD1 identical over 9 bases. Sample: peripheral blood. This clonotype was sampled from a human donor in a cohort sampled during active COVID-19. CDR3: CASSQGQGSYEQYF. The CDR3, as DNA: TGTGCCAGCAGTCAGGGACAGGGTTCCTACGAGCAGTACTTC.